The clone carrying this TCR beta chain appeared once. Its antigen is currently unknown. The sample is drawn from a study of blood T cells in healthy people across ages. General observations from the study: It was held that diversity estimates obtained from one million T cells represented underestimates. TCR beta diversity, measured per million T cells, fell in a roughly linear way with age.

V was cut by 5 bases and J by 2 bases, with 15 bases left in between. This CDR3 region has 15 residues. Germline V gene lookup returns CDR1 MDHEN and CDR2 SYDVKM. Through a sample-barcoded 5' primer and a J-beta primer mix, a second PCR was run for roughly 7 to 11 cycles. A 12-random-nucleotide template-switch adaptor tagged each cDNA molecule. MiXCR, applied by TCRdb to the 5' RACE reads, yields one record per CDR3 protein. The sample holds 720,000 or so distinct CDR3 sequences, 40% to 45% seen once. This chain connects TRBV28 to TRBJ2-5, with D perhaps TRBD2 (6 bases). The specimen was blood. This clonotype originated in an elderly man in good health. CDR3: CASSVPGLAQETQYF. The CDR3 nucleotides read TGTGCCAGCAGTGTGCCGGGACTGGCACAAGAGACCCAGTACTTC. Using reference TRBV28 and TRBJ2-5 for the parts outside the CDR3, the full variable domain is DVKVTQSSRYLVKRTGEKVFLECVQDMDHENMFWYRQDPGLGLRLIYFSYDVKMKEKGDIPEGYSVSREKKERFSLILESASTNQTSMYLCASSVPGLAQETQYFGPGTRLLVL.